The present T cell receptor (beta chain) was sequenced within a study of cytomegalovirus exposure and HLA in healthy donors. Study results and caveats: Later genetic work tied a missense DCLRE1C variant to beta-chain V and J trimming. Per a prior analysis, the majority of TCR beta V segments were productive roughly 87% or roughly 30% of the time.

As concerns this clone: What it binds is not known.

PCR amplification relied on 60 Vbeta primers (plus 13 Jbeta primers). In the original processing: An analysis performed later counted 81 million or so unique TCR beta chains (approximately 12 million of them shared). Here immunoSEQ multiplex PCR was the method, and the copy in TCRdb shows in-frame clones only, minus some. That table furnishes V, J and clone size, whereas the DNA furnished D and trimming. The sample includes some 130,000 clones, approximately 80% seen only once; the top ten take roughly 1.8%. J was trimmed by 2 bases and V by 4 bases; bases with no gene match: 7. CDR3 length: 15 amino acids. Looked up from germline, CDR1 is LNHDA and CDR2 is SQIVND (reference sequence).

V and J are TRBV19 and TRBJ2-7; 8 bases match TRBD1. Sequenced material: PBMCs. The source of this sequence is a woman in her thirties or forties in good health and CMV-seronegative. This CDR3 reads CASSRTGGSPYEQYF. CDR3 nucleotides: TGTGCCAGTAGTAGAACAGGGGGGTCTCCCTACGAGCAGTACTTC.